This T cell receptor beta chain stems from a study of T cell repertoires in cytomegalovirus infection. In the study overall: An indication of both CMV infection and matching HLA type came from public TCR beta signatures. Whole-study findings and limits: CMV carriers with the relevant HLA were identified by cumulative public TCR beta family frequency. HLA-C-restricted CMV clonotypes gave the most frequent clonotype in two of eight donors.

From the reads, TCRdb called clonotypes with MiXCR, one entry per CDR3 protein. The table has 150,000 to 200,000 distinct CDR3 sequences, under 30% seen once. Turning to this clonotype: The antigen is undetermined.

V was cut by 8 bases and J by 2 bases, with 19 bases left in between. This CDR3 is 16 amino acids long. Sequencing input: PBMCs. This TCR was sampled from a human donor in good health (CMV status not recorded). Some clones in this sample may be carry-over from other donors' samples. The chain has TRBV5-3 and TRBJ1-4; maybe TRBD1 (5 bases). TRBV5-3 is known as an ORF, though its function is uncertain. The CDR3 is CASSVFSGSTNEKLFF. The CDR3 coding sequence is TGTGCCAGCAGCGTGTTTTCAGGGTCGACTAATGAAAAACTGTTTTTT.